Each of the 13 T cell receptor beta chains below was sequenced from the same sample in a study of blood T cell repertoires in COVID-19. TCRdb's copy holds only in-frame clones and misses some; the assay was immunoSEQ multiplex PCR. The table shows over 130,000 clones, with approximately 84% occurring only once. The sample was PBMCs or T cells enriched from blood (not recorded which). The receptors here all came from a woman aged 45-59 years with acute COVID-19.

J is TRBJ2-5 and V is TRBV11-3; maybe TRBD1 (6 bases). Between the trimmed V and J ends, which lost 3 bases and 2 bases, there was a span of 13 bases. This CDR3 is built from 15 residues. From germline, CDR1 is SGHNT and CDR2 YENEEA. This CDR3 reads CASSLVGQQQETQYF. DNA of the CDR3: TGTGCCAGCAGCTTGGTTGGACAGCAACAAGAGACCCAGTACTTC.

The chain links TRBV7-9 to TRBJ2-1, with 7 nucleotides matching TRBD1. This CDR3 region has 14 residues. V lost 6 bases and J lost 0; bases outside the gene matches: 2. CDR1 and CDR2 from the germline V gene are SEHNR and FQNEAQ (reference sequence). The CDR3 sequence: CASSRDSSYNEQFF. The CDR3 coding sequence is TGTGCCAGCAGTCGGGACAGCTCCTACAATGAGCAGTTCTTC.

The rearrangement links TRBV7-9 to TRBJ2-7; TRBD2 aligns across 15 bases. V lost 3 bases, J lost 3 bases, and 9 bases stayed unmatched. The CDR3 is 18 residues long. Per the germline V gene, CDR1 is SEHNR and CDR2 is FQNEAQ (reference sequence). Written as DNA, the CDR3 is TGTGCCAGCAGCTTTCGTTCCGGGACTAGCGGGAGGAGCTACGAGCAGTACTTC. It codes for CASSFRSGTSGRSYEQYF.

V usage is TRBV5-1 and J usage is TRBJ2-3; 11 bases are shared with TRBD2. Per germline, CDR1 SGHRS and CDR2 YFSETQ. There are 16 residues in the CDR3. V shed 1 base and J 6 bases; nucleotides not matched to a gene: 7. The CDR3 reads CASSLRLAGGSDTQYF. The CDR3 DNA reads TGCGCCAGCAGCTTGCGTCTAGCGGGAGGATCGGATACGCAGTATTTT.

The gene calls are TRBV7-6 and TRBJ1-1, with 7 bases fitting TRBD1. The CDR3 sequence is 16 residues long. CDR1 is SGHVS, CDR2 FNYEAQ, per germline. V gave up 3 bases and J gave up 1 base; unmatched junction bases: 8. In DNA, the CDR3 is TGTGCCAGCAGCTTCAAAACCGGGACAGAGAACACTGAAGCTTTCTTT. Its translation is CASSFKTGTENTEAFF.

The genes are TRBV9 and TRBJ2-6; TRBD1 matches 9 bases. Germline trimming cut 2 bases from V and 1 base from J; bases unmatched to any gene: 7. The CDR3 is made up of 18 amino acids. Germline-derived CDR1 and CDR2 are SGDLS and YYNGEE. The CDR3 loop reads CASSVEPGQGSGANVLTF. CDR3 coding DNA: TGTGCCAGCAGCGTCGAACCGGGACAGGGTTCTGGGGCCAACGTCCTGACTTTC.

This clone was picked up one time. The chain recombines TRBV19 with TRBJ2-5; D uncertain. Trimming took 6 bases from V and 5 from J, leaving 16 bases between them. CDR1 LNHDA and CDR2 SQIVND come from the germline V gene (reference sequence). CDR3 length equals 14 residues. The CDR3 reads CASRRKLFGETQYF. The CDR3 bases are TGTGCCAGTAGGCGAAAATTGTTCGGGGAGACCCAGTACTTC. Full variable domain (remainder filled in from reference TRBV19 and TRBJ2-5): DGGITQSPKYLFRKEGQNVTLSCEQNLNHDAMYWYRQDPGQGLRLIYYSQIVNDFQKGDIAEGYSVSREKKESFPLTVTSAQKNPTAFYLCASRRKLFGETQYFGPGTRLLVL.

As for this clone: The same CDR3 also results from other DNA sequences found in this sample. In nucleotides, the CDR3 is TGTGCCAGCAGCCAACAGGGTATTCTCCTCAACTACGAGCAGTACTTC. Translating gives CASSQQGILLNYEQYF. The gene calls are TRBV7-2 and TRBJ2-7, with D perhaps TRBD1 (6 bases). The length of the CDR3 is 16 residues. V was shortened by 5 bases and J by 3 bases, with 20 bases between the two germline ends. The germline V gene encodes CDR1 SGHTA and CDR2 FQGNSA.

Only one count was recorded for this clone. The chain couples TRBV7-2 to TRBJ2-2; 11 bases are a match to TRBD2. This CDR3 region has 16 residues. Germline V gives CDR1 SGHTA, CDR2 FQGNSA. After removal of 5 bases from V and 7 bases from J, the junction contained 9 bases not matched to a gene. CDR3 bases: TGTGCCAGCAGCCAAACTAGCGGGAGTCCGATCGGGGAGCTGTTTTTT. Protein product: CASSQTSGSPIGELFF.

This chain links TRBV27 with TRBJ2-2; 10 bases map to TRBD2. With V trimmed by 7 bases and J by 2 bases, 7 bases remained unmatched. Per germline, CDR1 MNHEY and CDR2 SMNVEV (reference sequence). The CDR3 spans 16 residues. CDR3 DNA sequence: TGTGCCAGCAATCCGGGACTAGCGTTAAACACCGGGGAGCTGTTTTTT. Protein product: CASNPGLALNTGELFF.

The chain couples TRBV28 to TRBJ2-7; 8 positions match TRBD2. J was trimmed by 4 bases and V by 6 bases; bases with no gene match: 8. Per the germline V gene, CDR1 is MDHEN and CDR2 is SYDVKM. The CDR3 is 14 amino acids. The CDR3 spells CASSIAGSVYEQYF. CDR3 DNA: TGTGCCAGCAGCATAGCGGGATCGGTATACGAGCAGTACTTC.

The rearrangement links TRBV4-3 to TRBJ1-1; D may be TRBD1 (5 bases). The germline V gene encodes CDR1 LGHNA and CDR2 YSLEER. The V end lost 3 bases, the J end lost 7 bases, and 12 bases lay between the germline ends. The CDR3 spans 13 residues. The DNA for the CDR3 is TGCGCCAGCAGCCACGGGCAGGGTCTTGAAGCTTTCTTT. It codes for CASSHGQGLEAFF.

The V and J genes are TRBV7-9 and TRBJ2-2, with D possibly being TRBD1 (5 bases). Germline values: CDR1 SEHNR, CDR2 FQNEAQ (reference sequence). V was cut by 1 base and J by 4 bases, with 10 bases left in between. CDR3 length: 15 amino acids. The CDR3 nucleotides read TGTGCCAGCAGCTTAGACGACAGTGGCACCGGGGAGCTGTTTTTT. This codes for CASSLDDSGTGELFF.